This T cell receptor (beta chain) was identified during a study of T cell changes during pregnancy in multiple sclerosis. The table came from immunoSEQ multiplex PCR; TCRdb's copy has only in-frame clones and leaves some out. The sample yields some 77,000 clones, around nine tenths seen once. CDR1 is MNHNS and CDR2 is SASEGT in the germline V gene. V was pared by 3 bases and J by 4 bases, with 9 bases between. The length of the CDR3 is 13 residues. V and J are TRBV6-1 and TRBJ1-2; no reliable D call. The sequenced sample was CD4+ T cells from peripheral blood mononuclear cells, obtained before pregnancy. The clonotype originates from a female donor with multiple sclerosis, enrolled in a pregnancy study. This chain's CDR3 is CASSEGGLYGYTF. The CDR3 DNA is TGTGCCAGCAGTGAGGGAGGGCTCTATGGCTACACCTTC.